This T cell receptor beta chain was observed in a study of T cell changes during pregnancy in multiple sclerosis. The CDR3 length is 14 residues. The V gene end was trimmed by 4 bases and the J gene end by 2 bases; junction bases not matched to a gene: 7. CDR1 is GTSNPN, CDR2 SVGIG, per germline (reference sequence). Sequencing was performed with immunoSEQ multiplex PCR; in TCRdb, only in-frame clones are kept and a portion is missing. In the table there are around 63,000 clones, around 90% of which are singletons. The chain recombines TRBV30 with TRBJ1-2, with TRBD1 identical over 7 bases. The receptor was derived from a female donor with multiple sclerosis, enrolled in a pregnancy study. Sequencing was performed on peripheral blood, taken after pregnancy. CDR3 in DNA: TGTGCCTGGACGTCCCGACAGGGCAACTATGGCTACACCTTC. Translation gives CAWTSRQGNYGYTF. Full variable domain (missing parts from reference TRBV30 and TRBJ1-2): SQTIHQWPATLVQPVGSPLSLECTVEGTSNPNLYWYRQAAGRGLQLLFYSVGIGQISSEVPQNLSASRPQDRQFILSSKKLLLSDSGFYLCAWTSRQGNYGYTFGSGTRLTVV.